Below, 10 T cell receptor beta chains from the same sample are listed, as sequenced in a study of blood T cell repertoires in COVID-19. Libraries were prepared by immunoSEQ multiplex PCR; TCRdb keeps only in-frame clonotypes and omits some of them. The sample lists 200,000 to 250,000 clones, 70% to 90% seen once, with 0.87% in the top ten. Input material: PBMCs or T cells enriched from blood (not recorded which). These receptors came from a man aged 50 or older who had been exposed to COVID-19.

This chain connects TRBV5-8 to TRBJ2-7; the D is unclear. Looked up from germline, CDR1 is SGHTS and CDR2 is YDEGEE. Trimming stripped 0 bases from V and 2 bases from J, with 6 bases between. The CDR3 spans 13 residues. DNA of the CDR3: TGTGCCAGCAGCTTGGACAGTCCCTACGAGCAGTACTTC. Its translation: CASSLDSPYEQYF.

The rearrangement uses TRBV28 and TRBJ2-7; the D gene is possibly TRBD2 (7 bases). The CDR3 totals 16 residues. The germline gives CDR1 MDHEN, CDR2 SYDVKM. The V end was cut by 2 bases, the J end by 2 bases, with 16 bases between. CDR3 sequence: CASSLPGEGQPYEQYF. DNA of the CDR3: TGTGCCAGCAGTTTACCCGGGGAGGGACAACCCTACGAGCAGTACTTC. Combining the CDR3 with reference TRBV28 and TRBJ2-7 gives the whole variable domain DVKVTQSSRYLVKRTGEKVFLECVQDMDHENMFWYRQDPGLGLRLIYFSYDVKMKEKGDIPEGYSVSREKKERFSLILESASTNQTSMYLCASSLPGEGQPYEQYFGPGTRLTVT.

The V gene is TRBV5-1, the J gene TRBJ1-2; 7 bases match TRBD1. The germline V gene encodes CDR1 SGHRS and CDR2 YFSETQ. There are 13 residues in the CDR3. J gave up 6 bases and V 0 bases, and 2 bases lay outside the gene matches. CDR3 DNA: TGCGCCAGCAGCTTGGACAGGGGAAATGGCTACACCTTC. Protein sequence: CASSLDRGNGYTF.

The V gene is TRBV7-9, the J gene TRBJ2-5; 7 bases line up with TRBD1. The ends lost 2 bases at V and 2 bases at J; junction bases unmatched: 11. CDR1 is SEHNR and CDR2 is FQNEAQ in the germline V gene (reference sequence). CDR3 length equals 17 residues. The CDR3: CASSLWYRGRLQETQYF. CDR3 bases: TGTGCCAGCAGCTTATGGTACAGGGGTCGATTACAAGAGACCCAGTACTTC. Filled out from reference TRBV7-9 and TRBJ2-5, the complete variable domain reads DTGVSQNPRHKITKRGQNVTFRCDPISEHNRLYWYRQTLGQGPEFLTYFQNEAQLEKSRLLSDRFSAERPKGSFSTLEIQRTEQGDSAMYLCASSLWYRGRLQETQYFGPGTRLLVL.

This chain uses TRBV10-3 with TRBJ1-6; tentatively, D is TRBD1 (5 bases). V lost 7 bases and J lost 0, with 10 bases in between. Germline V CDR1 and CDR2: ENHRY, SYGVKD. The CDR3 sequence is 15 residues long. In DNA, the CDR3 is TGTGCCATCACGGGGGACGACTCCTATAATTCACCCCTCCACTTT. This gives the protein CAITGDDSYNSPLHF.

A word on this clone: At the DNA level, this CDR3 is encoded by other sequences in the same sample as well. This chain connects TRBV18 to TRBJ1-1; D call uncertain. The CDR3 covers 14 residues. Germline V gives CDR1 KGHSH, CDR2 LQKENI. Trimming pared 5 bases from V and 1 base from J, leaving 11 bases between. Written as DNA, the CDR3 is TGTGCCAGCTCATTATCACAGACGAACACTGAAGCTTTCTTT. Residues: CASSLSQTNTEAFF.

This clone was observed a single time. The chain recombines TRBV9 with TRBJ2-4; 11 bases fit TRBD2. The germline V gene has CDR1 SGDLS and CDR2 YYNGEE. The CDR3 runs 17 residues. V lost 4 bases to trimming and J lost 1 base; unmatched junction nucleotides: 7. The CDR3 loop reads CASSFRLAGRAKNIQYF. CDR3 nucleotide sequence: TGTGCCAGCAGCTTCCGACTAGCGGGACGGGCCAAAAACATTCAGTACTTC.

J is TRBJ1-5 and V is TRBV19; TRBD1 aligns across 8 bases. The CDR3 consists of 17 residues. V trimming: 7 bases; J trimming: 2 bases; junction bases outside the gene matches: 13. Germline V gene data show CDR1 as LNHDA and CDR2 as SQIVND (reference sequence). The CDR3 coding sequence is TGTGCCAGTACCGACAGGGGACGCGGTAGGGGCAATCAGCCCCAGCATTTT. The encoded protein is CASTDRGRGRGNQPQHF.

The CDR3 nucleotides are TGCGCCAGCAGCCCGGGCGGGGGGATGTACGGAAACACCATATATTTT. It translates to CASSPGGGMYGNTIYF. The rearrangement uses TRBV5-1 and TRBJ1-3, with D perhaps TRBD1 (5 bases). Germline lookup yields CDR1 SGHRS and CDR2 YFSETQ. The CDR3 spans 16 residues. The ends were cut back, 4 bases at V and 4 bases at J, with 18 bases in the middle.

This sequence joins TRBV3-1 (or the pseudogene TRBV3-2) and TRBJ1-2, with 10 bases matching TRBD1. The ends lost 1 base at V and 4 bases at J; junction bases unmatched: 3. This CDR3 comprises 15 residues. Germline CDR1 reads LGHDT; CDR2 reads YNNKEL (reference sequence). This CDR3 reads CASSQARQGAYGYTF. The DNA for the CDR3 is TGTGCCAGCAGCCAAGCTAGACAGGGGGCCTATGGCTACACCTTC.